The present entry profiles one T cell receptor (beta chain) with its context. Its antigen is unknown. The data stem from a study of T cell responses to AZD1222 COVID-19 vaccine. Study-level points and caveats: Donors, mostly white British, included more females; clonal diversity was possibly underestimated. Seropositivity was recorded at baseline in only five to seven AZD1222 recipients. After the peak T cell response, and only then, were repertoires sampled.

Germline CDR1 is SEHNR and CDR2 is FQNEAQ (reference sequence). The CDR3 has 14 residues. V was trimmed by 1 base and J by 10 bases, leaving 11 bases between them. Sequenced by immunoSEQ multiplex PCR; TCRdb stores in-frame clones only, minus some. The table records 150,000 to 200,000 clones, around 93% of them present only once. Here the sequenced sample was peripheral blood, taken 28 days after the second dose of the MenACWY control vaccine. This clonotype was sampled from an adult who received the MenACWY meningococcal vaccine as a control. The J gene is TRBJ1-6, the V gene TRBV7-9; TRBD1 is a possible D gene (6 bases). This chain's CDR3 is CASSLGGPGSPLHF. CDR3 coding DNA: TGTGCCAGCAGCTTAGGGGGGCCGGGGTCACCCCTCCACTTT.